This is a list of T cell receptor beta chains from one sample in a study of cytomegalovirus exposure and HLA in healthy donors. Sequencing was performed with immunoSEQ multiplex PCR; in TCRdb, only in-frame clones are kept and a portion is missing. The sample lists about 130,000 clones, roughly two thirds occurring once. Sequenced input: PBMCs. Source of these receptors: a man aged 25-40 years in good health and CMV-seropositive. The CDR3 runs from the conserved cysteine through the conserved F or W. The D gene is left open where the match is weak. Part of the rows lack a size; the others show once, few, many or a class for expanded clones.

j_gene,d_gene,abundance,v_gene,CDR3nt,CDR3aa
TRBJ1-2,NA,NA,TRBV5-4,TGTGCCAGCAGCCCGGACTTATCGGCAGACTATGGCTACACCTTC,CASSPDLSADYGYTF
TRBJ2-3,TRBD2,NA,TRBV27,TGTGCCAGCAGTTTAGCGGGAGGAATAGGTACGCAGTATTTT,CASSLAGGIGTQYF
TRBJ1-1,TRBD1,once,TRBV11-2,TGTGCCAGCAGCTTAGGGACAGGGTGGGGGAACACTGAAGCTTTCTTT,CASSLGTGWGNTEAFF
TRBJ2-7,NA,NA,TRBV11-2,TGTGCCAGCAGCCCCTCAGGCGAGCAGTACTTC,CASSPSGEQYF
TRBJ2-5,NA,few,TRBV6-1,TGTGCCAGCACCGAGGGGGGGAGTCGACAGACCCAGTACTTC,CASTEGGSRQTQYF
TRBJ2-7,NA,NA,TRBV29-1,TGCAGCGTTGAAGAGGGCCCAGCGGGCAGTTCCTACGAGCAGTACTTC,CSVEEGPAGSSYEQYF
TRBJ1-3,TRBD1,NA,TRBV2,TGTGCCAGCGGAGTGAGCCGGGACAGGGAATTTTTAGGAAACACCATATATTTT,CASGVSRDREFLGNTIYF
TRBJ2-7,NA,NA,TRBV5-5,TGTGCCAGCAGCTTCACTCACTACGAGCAGTACTTC,CASSFTHYEQYF
TRBJ2-5,NA,NA,TRBV5-8,TGTGCCAGTGCAGGAGGAGTGGGGTACGAAGAGACCCAGTACTTC,CASAGGVGYEETQYF
TRBJ1-5,NA,few,TRBV10-1,TGCGCCGCCGGAGGGGCCGTGAATCAGCCCCAGCATTTT,CAAGGAVNQPQHF
TRBJ1-5,NA,NA,TRBV28,TGTGCCAGCAGTTTTTGGGACAACAATCAGCCCCAGCATTTT,CASSFWDNNQPQHF
TRBJ2-2,NA,NA,TRBV5-1,TGCGCCAGCAGCTTGCAGGGAAGGAACACCGGGGAGCTGTTTTTT,CASSLQGRNTGELFF
TRBJ2-7,NA,few,TRBV28,TGTGCCAGCAGTTCCTTTCGGGGAGATTCCTACGAGCAGTACTTC,CASSSFRGDSYEQYF
TRBJ1-1,NA,NA,TRBV21-1,TGTGCCAGCAGCACCCGAGGTGGAGGGTTGGCGAGGACTGAAGCTTTCTTT,CASSTRGGGLARTEAFF
TRBJ2-5,NA,few,TRBV5-1,TGCGCCAGCAGCTGGCTAGGAGGAGAGACCCAGTACTTC,CASSWLGGETQYF
TRBJ2-1,TRBD1,NA,TRBV5-1,TGCGCCAGCAGCTTGGCCAGGGGAGGACAGGGAGTGAATGAGCAGTTCTTC,CASSLARGGQGVNEQFF
TRBJ2-2,TRBD1,NA,TRBV19,TGTGCCAGTAGCTTAACAGGGGGCGCGGGCACCGGGGAGCTGTTTTTT,CASSLTGGAGTGELFF
TRBJ1-2,NA,NA,TRBV11-2,TGTGCCAGCAGCGATATAGTCGGAAGCGGCGATGGCTACACCTTC,CASSDIVGSGDGYTF
TRBJ2-5,TRBD2,NA,TRBV5-4,TGTGCCAGCAGCTTGGGGACTAGCGGACAAGAGACCCAGTACTTC,CASSLGTSGQETQYF
TRBJ2-1,TRBD2,NA,TRBV7-8,TGTGCCAGCAGCTTACAAGGACTAGCGGGAACGGAAGGTTCCTACAATGAGCAGTTCTTC,CASSLQGLAGTEGSYNEQFF
TRBJ1-1,NA,few,TRBV5-6,TGTGCCAGCAGCTCGTGGGGCAGAGAAATGAACACTGAAGCTTTCTTT,CASSSWGREMNTEAFF
TRBJ2-1,TRBD2,NA,TRBV5-1,TGCGCCAGCAGCTTTCTAGCGGGAGGCGATGAGCAGTTCTTC,CASSFLAGGDEQFF
TRBJ2-5,NA,NA,TRBV13,TGTGCCAGCAGCTTTTCGCCCGGGGAGACCCAGTACTTC,CASSFSPGETQYF
TRBJ2-7,TRBD1,few,TRBV5-1,TGCGCCAGCAGCTTACAGGGGGCCTCCTACGAGCAGTACTTC,CASSLQGASYEQYF
TRBJ2-1,TRBD2,NA,TRBV6-4,TGTGCCAGCAGTGTCCTAGCGGGAGAAGGGTCCAATGAGCAGTTCTTC,CASSVLAGEGSNEQFF
TRBJ2-3,TRBD2,NA,TRBV29-1,TGCAGCGTTGCACTAGCGGTCACAGATACGCAGTATTTT,CSVALAVTDTQYF
TRBJ2-7,TRBD1,NA,TRBV7-8,TGTGCCAGCAGCTCCGGCGGGACAGGGGGTTACGAGCAGTACTTC,CASSSGGTGGYEQYF
TRBJ2-5,NA,NA,TRBV5-1,TGCGCCAGCAGCTTGCGGACAAAGCAAGAGACCCAGTACTTC,CASSLRTKQETQYF
TRBJ2-7,TRBD1,NA,TRBV23-1,TGCGCCAGCGAGATGCGTCATCGCATGGGACAGGCGTGGGTGACGAATTCCTACGAGCAGTACTTC,CASEMRHRMGQAWVTNSYEQYF